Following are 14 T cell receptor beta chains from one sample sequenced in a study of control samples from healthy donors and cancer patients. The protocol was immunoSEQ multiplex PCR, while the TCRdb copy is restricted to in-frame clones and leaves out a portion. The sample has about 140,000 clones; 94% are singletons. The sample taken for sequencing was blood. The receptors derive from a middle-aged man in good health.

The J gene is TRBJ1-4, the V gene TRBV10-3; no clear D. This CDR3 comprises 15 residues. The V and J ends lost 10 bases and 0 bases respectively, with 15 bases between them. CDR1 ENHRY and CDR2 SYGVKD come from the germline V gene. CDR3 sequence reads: CATSKQTPTNEKLFF. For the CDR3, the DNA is TGTGCCACTAGCAAACAGACTCCAACTAATGAAAAACTGTTTTTT.

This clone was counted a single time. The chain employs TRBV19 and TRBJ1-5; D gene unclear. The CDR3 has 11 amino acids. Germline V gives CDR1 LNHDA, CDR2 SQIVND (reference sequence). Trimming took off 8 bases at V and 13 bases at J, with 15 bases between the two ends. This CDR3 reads CASSPGRVQHF. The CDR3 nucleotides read TGTGCCAGTTCCCCGGGCCGGGTACAGCATTTT.

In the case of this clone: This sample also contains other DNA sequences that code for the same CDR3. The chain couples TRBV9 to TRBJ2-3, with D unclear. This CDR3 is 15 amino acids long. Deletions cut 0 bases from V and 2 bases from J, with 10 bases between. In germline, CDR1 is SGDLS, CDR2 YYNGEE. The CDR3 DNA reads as TGTGCCAGCAGCGTAGCGGGTGGGGACACAGATACGCAGTATTTT. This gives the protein CASSVAGGDTDTQYF.

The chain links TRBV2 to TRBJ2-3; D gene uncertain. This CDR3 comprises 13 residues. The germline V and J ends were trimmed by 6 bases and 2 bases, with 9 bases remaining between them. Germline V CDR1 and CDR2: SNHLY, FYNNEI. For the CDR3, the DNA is TGTGCCAGCAGGGGCACGTCCACAGATACGCAGTATTTT. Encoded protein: CASRGTSTDTQYF.

The CDR3: CASSSLGVTQYF. The CDR3 DNA follows: TGTGCCAGCAGCTCGCTCGGGGTTACGCAGTATTTT. This sequence joins TRBV13 and TRBJ2-3; maybe TRBD2 (5 bases). The CDR3 spans 12 residues. The V gene's germline CDR1 is PRHDT and CDR2 FYEKMQ (reference sequence). The V end was cut by 4 bases, the J end by 8 bases, with 10 bases between.

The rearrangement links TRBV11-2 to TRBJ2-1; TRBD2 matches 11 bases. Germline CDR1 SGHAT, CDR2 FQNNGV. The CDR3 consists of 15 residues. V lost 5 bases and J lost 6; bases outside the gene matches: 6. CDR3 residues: CASSAGTSGGNEQFF. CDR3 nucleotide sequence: TGTGCCAGCAGCGCAGGGACTAGCGGTGGCAATGAGCAGTTCTTC.

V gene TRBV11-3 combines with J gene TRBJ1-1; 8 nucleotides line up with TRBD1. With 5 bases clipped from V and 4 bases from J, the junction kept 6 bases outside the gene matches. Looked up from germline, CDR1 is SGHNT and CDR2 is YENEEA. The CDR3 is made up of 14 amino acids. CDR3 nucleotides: TGTGCCAGCAGCCCCAGACAGGGGTCCACTGAAGCTTTCTTT. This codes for CASSPRQGSTEAFF.

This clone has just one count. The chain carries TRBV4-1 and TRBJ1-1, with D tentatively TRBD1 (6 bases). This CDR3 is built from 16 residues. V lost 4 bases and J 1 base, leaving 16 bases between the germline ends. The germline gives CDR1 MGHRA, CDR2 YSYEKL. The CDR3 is CASSPRTERGNTEAFF. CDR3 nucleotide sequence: TGCGCCAGCAGCCCCAGGACAGAAAGGGGGAACACTGAAGCTTTCTTT.

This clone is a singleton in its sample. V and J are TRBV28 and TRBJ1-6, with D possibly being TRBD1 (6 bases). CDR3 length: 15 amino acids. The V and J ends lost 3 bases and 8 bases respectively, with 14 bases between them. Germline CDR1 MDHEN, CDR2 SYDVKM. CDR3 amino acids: CASSFRRGYDSPLHF. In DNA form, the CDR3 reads TGTGCCAGCAGTTTTCGGAGGGGGTACGATTCACCCCTCCACTTT. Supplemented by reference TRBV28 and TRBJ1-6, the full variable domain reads DVKVTQSSRYLVKRTGEKVFLECVQDMDHENMFWYRQDPGLGLRLIYFSYDVKMKEKGDIPEGYSVSREKKERFSLILESASTNQTSMYLCASSFRRGYDSPLHFGNGTRLTVT.

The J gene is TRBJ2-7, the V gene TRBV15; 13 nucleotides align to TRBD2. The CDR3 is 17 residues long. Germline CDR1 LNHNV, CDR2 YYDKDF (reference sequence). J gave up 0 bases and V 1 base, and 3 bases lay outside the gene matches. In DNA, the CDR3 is TGTGCCACCAGCAGAGGACTAGCGGGGGGAAGCTCCTACGAGCAGTACTTC. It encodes CATSRGLAGGSSYEQYF.

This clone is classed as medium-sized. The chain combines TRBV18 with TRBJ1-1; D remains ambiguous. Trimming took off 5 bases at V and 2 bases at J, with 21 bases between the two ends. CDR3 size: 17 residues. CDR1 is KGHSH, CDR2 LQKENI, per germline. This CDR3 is CASSALPLPGVNTEAFF. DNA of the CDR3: TGTGCCAGCTCAGCACTACCCCTCCCAGGAGTAAACACTGAAGCTTTCTTT. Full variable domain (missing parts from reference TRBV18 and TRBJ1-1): NAGVMQNPRHLVRRRGQEARLRCSPMKGHSHVYWYRQLPEEGLKFMVYLQKENIIDESGMPKERFSAEFPKEGPSILRIQQVVRGDSAAYFCASSALPLPGVNTEAFFGQGTRLTVV.

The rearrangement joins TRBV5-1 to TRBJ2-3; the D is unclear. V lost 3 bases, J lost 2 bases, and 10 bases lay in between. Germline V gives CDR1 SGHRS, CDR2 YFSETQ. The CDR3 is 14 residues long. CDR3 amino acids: CASSSRTYTDTQYF. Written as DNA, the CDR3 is TGCGCCAGCAGCTCCCGGACGTACACAGATACGCAGTATTTT.

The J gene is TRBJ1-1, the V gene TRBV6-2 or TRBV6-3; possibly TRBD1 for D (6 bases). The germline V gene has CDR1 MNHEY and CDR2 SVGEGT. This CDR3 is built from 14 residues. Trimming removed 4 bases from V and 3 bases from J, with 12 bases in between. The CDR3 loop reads CASSFRGPDTEAFF. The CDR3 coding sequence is TGTGCCAGCAGTTTTCGGGGGCCGGACACTGAAGCTTTCTTT.

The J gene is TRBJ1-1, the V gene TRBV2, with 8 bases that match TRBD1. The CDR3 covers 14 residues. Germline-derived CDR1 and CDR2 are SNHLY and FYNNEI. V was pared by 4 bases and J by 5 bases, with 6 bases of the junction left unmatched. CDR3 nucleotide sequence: TGTGCCAGCAGTGCCAGGGGGCTGGGGACTGAAGCTTTCTTT. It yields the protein CASSARGLGTEAFF. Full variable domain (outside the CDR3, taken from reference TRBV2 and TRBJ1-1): EPEVTQTPSHQVTQMGQEVILRCVPISNHLYFYWYRQILGQKVEFLVSFYNNEISEKSEIFDDQFSVERPDGSNFTLKIRSTKLEDSAMYFCASSARGLGTEAFFGQGTRLTVV.